A single sample gave rise to the 7 T cell receptor beta chains below, sequenced in a study of blood T cell repertoires in COVID-19. Only in-frame clones appear in the TCRdb table, and some are missing; sequencing was by immunoSEQ multiplex PCR. The sample lists some 330,000 clones, approximately 88% occurring once. The sample taken for sequencing was peripheral blood. The receptor set was obtained from a woman aged 50 to 60 with active or convalescent COVID-19.

This clone was recorded a few times. J is TRBJ2-5 and V is TRBV5-1; D is unclear. The CDR3 has 13 residues. Looked up from germline, CDR1 is SGHRS and CDR2 is YFSETQ. V was pared by 0 bases and J by 0 bases, with 3 bases between. The CDR3 sequence: CASSLAYQETQYF. CDR3 nucleotides: TGCGCCAGCAGCTTGGCCTACCAAGAGACCCAGTACTTC.

This chain connects TRBV6-2 or TRBV6-3 to TRBJ2-1, with D tentatively TRBD1 (6 bases). From germline, CDR1 is MNHEY and CDR2 SVGEGT. Trimming stripped 0 bases from V and 4 bases from J, with 13 bases between. This CDR3 has 16 amino acids. The CDR3 loop is CASSYSGHPEYNEQFF. The CDR3 DNA is TGTGCCAGCAGTTACTCGGGACATCCGGAGTACAATGAGCAGTTCTTC.

The V and J genes are TRBV18 and TRBJ2-7; 9 bases map to TRBD2. This CDR3 has 17 amino acids. The germline CDR1 and CDR2 sequences are KGHSH and LQKENI. Trimming removed 2 bases from V and 7 bases from J; junction bases left unmatched: 15. The CDR3 DNA is TGTGCCAGCTCACCATATTTTCGGCTAGCGGGAAGCGGAGAGCAGTACTTC. Protein: CASSPYFRLAGSGEQYF.

V is TRBV11-1 and J is TRBJ2-7, with 8 bases that match TRBD1. This CDR3 contains 14 residues. V shed 0 bases, J shed 5 bases, and the junction held 3 bases outside the gene matches. Germline V gives CDR1 SGHAT, CDR2 FQDESV (reference sequence). CDR3 in DNA: TGTGCCAGCAGCTTAGCCAGGGGGCTAAACGAGCAGTACTTC. Amino acid sequence: CASSLARGLNEQYF.

To note about this clone: At the DNA level, this CDR3 is encoded by other sequences in the same sample as well. The J gene is TRBJ2-1, the V gene TRBV3-1 (or the pseudogene TRBV3-2); perhaps TRBD1 as D (5 bases). Per the germline V gene, CDR1 is LGHDT and CDR2 is YNNKEL (reference sequence). The CDR3 has 12 residues. The V and J ends lost 6 bases and 9 bases respectively, with 12 bases between them. CDR3 nucleotide sequence: TGTGCCAGCAGTCAACGTAGGGGTGAGCAGTTCTTC. Protein product: CASSQRRGEQFF.

This chain uses TRBV7-2 with TRBJ2-3; 11 nucleotides match TRBD2. The CDR3 extends over 16 amino acids. Germline V CDR1 and CDR2: SGHTA, FQGNSA. V trimming: 5 bases; J trimming: 5 bases; junction bases outside the gene matches: 9. In DNA, the CDR3 is TGTGCCAGCAGCATAACTAGCGGGAGTTTGATAGATACGCAGTATTTT. Its protein is CASSITSGSLIDTQYF. The full variable domain, rest sourced from reference TRBV7-2 and TRBJ2-3, is GAGVSQSPSNKVTEKGKDVELRCDPISGHTALYWYRQSLGQGLEFLIYFQGNSAPDKSGLPSDRFSAERTGGSVSTLTIQRTQQEDSAVYLCASSITSGSLIDTQYFGPGTRLTVL.

The chain recombines TRBV28 with TRBJ2-7; 12 bases align to TRBD2. Losses at the gene ends were 5 bases for V and 0 bases for J; bases not matched to a gene: 23. Germline loops: CDR1 MDHEN, CDR2 SYDVKM. The length of the CDR3 is 22 residues. The CDR3 bases are TGTGCCAGCAGTCTTCCGGTTAGTATGGCTAGCGGGAGGGCCGAGAGCTCCTACGAGCAGTACTTC. Translating it yields CASSLPVSMASGRAESSYEQYF. Looking up the rest from reference TRBV28 and TRBJ2-7 gives the full variable domain: DVKVTQSSRYLVKRTGEKVFLECVQDMDHENMFWYRQDPGLGLRLIYFSYDVKMKEKGDIPEGYSVSREKKERFSLILESASTNQTSMYLCASSLPVSMASGRAESSYEQYFGPGTRLTVT.